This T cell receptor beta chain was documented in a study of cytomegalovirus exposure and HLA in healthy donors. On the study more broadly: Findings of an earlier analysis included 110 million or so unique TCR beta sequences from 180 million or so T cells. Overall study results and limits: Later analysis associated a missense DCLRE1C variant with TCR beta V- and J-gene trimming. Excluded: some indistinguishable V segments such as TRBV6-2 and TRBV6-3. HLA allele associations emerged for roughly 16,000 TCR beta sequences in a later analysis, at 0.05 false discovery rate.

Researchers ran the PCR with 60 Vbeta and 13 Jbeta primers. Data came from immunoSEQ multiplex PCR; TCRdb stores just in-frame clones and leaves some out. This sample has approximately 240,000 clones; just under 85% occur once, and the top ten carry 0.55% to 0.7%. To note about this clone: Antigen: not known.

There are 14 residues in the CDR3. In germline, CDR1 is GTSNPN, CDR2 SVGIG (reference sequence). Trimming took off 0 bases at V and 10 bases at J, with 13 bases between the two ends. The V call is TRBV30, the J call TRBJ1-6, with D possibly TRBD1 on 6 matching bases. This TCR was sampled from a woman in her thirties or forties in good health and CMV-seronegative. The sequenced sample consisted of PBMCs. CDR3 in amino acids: CAWSVRGQDSPLHF. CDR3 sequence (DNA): TGTGCCTGGAGTGTCCGGGGACAAGACTCACCCCTCCACTTT.